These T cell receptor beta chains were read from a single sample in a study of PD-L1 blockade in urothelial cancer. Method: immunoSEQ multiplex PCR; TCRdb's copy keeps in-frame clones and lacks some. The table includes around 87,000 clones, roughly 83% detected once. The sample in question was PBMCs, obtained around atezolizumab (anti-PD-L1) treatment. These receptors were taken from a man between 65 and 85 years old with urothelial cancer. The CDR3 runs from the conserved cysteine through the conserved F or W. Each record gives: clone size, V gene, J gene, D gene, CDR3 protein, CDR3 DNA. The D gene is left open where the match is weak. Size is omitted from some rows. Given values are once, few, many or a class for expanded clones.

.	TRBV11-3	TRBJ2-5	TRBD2	CASSLGLAGEETQYF	TGTGCCAGCAGTCTCGGACTAGCGGGAGAAGAGACCCAGTACTTC
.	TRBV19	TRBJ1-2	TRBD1	CASNRDRGLGYTF	TGTGCCAGTAACCGGGACAGGGGGCTGGGCTACACCTTC
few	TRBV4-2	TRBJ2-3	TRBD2	CASSQELAGEVDTQYF	TGTGCCAGCAGCCAAGAGCTGGCGGGAGAGGTAGATACGCAGTATTTT
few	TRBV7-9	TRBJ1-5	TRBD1	CASGGQGNQPQHF	TGTGCCAGCGGTGGACAGGGCAATCAGCCCCAGCATTTT
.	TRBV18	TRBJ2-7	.	CASSPRQREEQYF	TGTGCCAGCTCACCGAGACAACGGGAGGAGCAGTACTTC
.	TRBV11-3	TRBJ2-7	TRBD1	CASSTGQERGEQYF	TGTGCCAGCAGCACGGGACAGGAGCGTGGCGAGCAGTACTTC
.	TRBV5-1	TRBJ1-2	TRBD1	CASSLGDREYTF	TGCGCCAGCAGCTTGGGGGACAGGGAATACACCTTC
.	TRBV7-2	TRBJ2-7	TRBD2	CASSSSGGSTYEQYF	TGTGCCAGCAGCTCTAGCGGGGGGTCGACCTACGAGCAGTACTTC
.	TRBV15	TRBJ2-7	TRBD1	CATSGSGTGYHEQYF	TGTGCCACCAGCGGATCCGGGACAGGGTACCACGAGCAGTACTTC
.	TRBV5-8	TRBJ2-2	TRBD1	CASSLWDRDPGELFF	TGTGCCAGCAGCTTATGGGACAGGGATCCCGGGGAGCTGTTTTTT
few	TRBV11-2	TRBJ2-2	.	CASSLNTGELFF	TGTGCCAGCAGCCTGAACACCGGGGAGCTGTTTTTT
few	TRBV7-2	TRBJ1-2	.	CASSTLGLPYGYTF	TGTGCCAGCAGTACCCTAGGACTCCCCTATGGCTACACCTTC
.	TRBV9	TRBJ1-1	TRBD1	CASSVQGGDTEAFF	TGTGCCAGCAGCGTCCAGGGGGGCGACACTGAAGCTTTCTTT
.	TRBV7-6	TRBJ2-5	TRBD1	CASSTTGGQETQYF	TGTGCCAGCAGCACTACAGGGGGTCAAGAGACCCAGTACTTC
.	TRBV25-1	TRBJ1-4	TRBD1	CASSEGQGAREKLFF	TGTGCCAGCAGTGAGGGACAGGGGGCGAGAGAAAAACTGTTTTTT
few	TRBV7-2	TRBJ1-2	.	CASSLGGTGYGYTF	TGTGCCAGCAGCTTAGGAGGAACGGGTTATGGCTACACCTTC
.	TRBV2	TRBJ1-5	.	CASSEENRAGQPQHF	TGTGCCAGCAGTGAAGAGAACCGAGCGGGCCAGCCCCAGCATTTT
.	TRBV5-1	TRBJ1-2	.	CASSIGHPRYGYTF	TGCGCCAGCAGCATAGGACACCCCAGGTATGGCTACACCTTC
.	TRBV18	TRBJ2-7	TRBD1	CASSPVGQGPYEQYF	TGTGCCAGCTCACCCGTGGGACAGGGGCCCTACGAGCAGTACTTC
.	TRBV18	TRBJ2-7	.	CASSRDGVDNYEQYF	TGTGCCAGCTCACGCGACGGGGTCGATAACTACGAGCAGTACTTC
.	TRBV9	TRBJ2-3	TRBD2	CASSLAETTDTQYF	TGTGCCAGCAGCCTAGCGGAGACCACAGATACGCAGTATTTT
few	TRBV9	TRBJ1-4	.	CASSVSVVPGINEKLFF	TGTGCCAGCAGCGTTTCGGTGGTTCCCGGGATAAATGAAAAACTGTTTTTT
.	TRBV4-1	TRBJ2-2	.	CASSRGGPGELFF	TGCGCCAGCAGCCGGGGGGGCCCCGGGGAGCTGTTTTTT
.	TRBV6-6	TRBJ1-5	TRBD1	CASSRDRNNQPQHF	TGTGCCAGCAGTAGGGACAGAAACAATCAGCCCCAGCATTTT
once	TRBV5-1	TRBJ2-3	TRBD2	CASSLGSGGLTDTQYF	TGCGCCAGCAGCTTGGGAAGCGGGGGGCTCACAGATACGCAGTATTTT
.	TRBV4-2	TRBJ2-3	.	CASSQGTTSPSTDTQYF	TGTGCCAGCAGCCAGGGAACTACTAGCCCAAGCACAGATACGCAGTATTTT
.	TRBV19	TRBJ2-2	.	CASSGTGSDGELFF	TGTGCCAGTAGTGGAACAGGGTCGGACGGGGAGCTGTTTTTT
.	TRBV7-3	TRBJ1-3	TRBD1	CASSSRQGDNTIYF	TGTGCCAGCAGCTCGCGACAGGGGGACAACACCATATATTTT
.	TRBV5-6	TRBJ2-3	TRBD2	CASSFAGGMSDTQYF	TGTGCCAGCAGCTTTGCGGGAGGGATGTCAGATACGCAGTATTTT
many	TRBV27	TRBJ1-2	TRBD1	CASRRRTGIAANYGYTF	TGTGCCAGCAGACGACGGACAGGAATCGCAGCTAACTATGGCTACACCTTC
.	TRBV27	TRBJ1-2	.	CASSLTGEGRYGYTF	TGTGCCAGCAGTTTAACGGGGGAAGGGCGCTATGGCTACACCTTC
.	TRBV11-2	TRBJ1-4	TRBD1	CASSDRDREGEKLFF	TGTGCCAGCAGCGATCGGGACAGGGAGGGTGAAAAACTGTTTTTT
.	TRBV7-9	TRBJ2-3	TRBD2	CASSPGLAGGDTQYF	TGTGCCAGCAGCCCGGGACTAGCGGGGGGAGATACGCAGTATTTT
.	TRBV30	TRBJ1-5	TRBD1	CAWSRTGVQPQHF	TGTGCCTGGAGTAGGACAGGGGTTCAGCCCCAGCATTTT
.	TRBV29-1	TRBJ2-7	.	CSVGSGYTYAAPYEQYF	TGCAGCGTTGGGTCAGGGTACACGTATGCTGCTCCCTACGAGCAGTACTTC
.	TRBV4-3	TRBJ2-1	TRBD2	CASSQEFAGASEQFF	TGCGCCAGCAGCCAAGAATTCGCGGGAGCATCTGAGCAGTTCTTC
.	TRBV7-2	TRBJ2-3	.	CASSSLPGSTDTQYF	TGTGCCAGCAGCTCTCTTCCAGGGAGCACAGATACGCAGTATTTT
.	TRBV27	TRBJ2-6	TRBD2	CASSLLSGLANSGANVLTF	TGTGCCAGCAGTTTACTCTCGGGACTAGCCAACTCTGGGGCCAACGTCCTGACTTTC
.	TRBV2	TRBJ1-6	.	CASTSSRGRSPLHF	TGTGCCAGCACCTCAAGTCGTGGCAGGTCACCCCTCCACTTT
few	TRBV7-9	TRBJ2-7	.	CASSFSRGDEQYF	TGTGCCAGCAGCTTTAGCAGGGGGGACGAGCAGTACTTC
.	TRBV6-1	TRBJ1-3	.	CASSASQSSGNTIYF	TGTGCCAGCAGTGCCTCTCAGTCCTCTGGAAACACCATATATTTT
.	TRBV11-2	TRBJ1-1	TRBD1	CASSEKGQGYTEAFF	TGTGCCAGCAGCGAAAAAGGACAGGGCTACACTGAAGCTTTCTTT
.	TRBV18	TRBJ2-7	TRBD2	CASSPTSGGYEQYF	TGTGCCAGCTCACCCACTAGCGGGGGTTACGAGCAGTACTTC